This T cell receptor (beta chain) appears in the sequencing data of a study of T-cell memory formation after mild COVID-19. Study-level information: Largely, the TCR clusters proved donor specific.

It was 5'RACE with constant-segment primers that produced the TCR alpha and TCR beta cDNA libraries, which carried sample barcodes and UMIs. TCRdb itself ran the 5' RACE reads through MiXCR, one entry per CDR3 protein. This sample has roughly 130,000 distinct CDR3 sequences, with roughly 15% found just once. Findings and limits, study-wide: Of the contracting clones, CD4+ ones lay mainly in CM and EM, and CD8+ ones in EMRA.

A word on this clonotype: What it recognizes is unknown.

V lost 2 bases and J 6 bases, leaving 14 bases between the germline ends. CDR1 is MNHEY and CDR2 is SVGAGI in the germline V gene. The CDR3 spans 15 residues. Specimen: PBMCs or a T cell subset sorted from them (not recorded which). This clonotype was sampled from an adult woman who had mild COVID-19 (a few samples of this study predate the infection). Cell type and time point are not known. The chain couples TRBV6-5 to TRBJ2-1, with unresolved D. The CDR3 spells CASSYGASASNEQFF. Here the CDR3 DNA reads TGTGCCAGCAGTTACGGCGCTTCGGCGTCCAATGAGCAGTTCTTC.